The sample holds a few counts of the clone carrying this TCR beta chain. Its target is unknown. Primers for the PCR totalled 60 Vbeta and 13 Jbeta. Libraries were prepared by immunoSEQ multiplex PCR; TCRdb keeps only in-frame clonotypes and omits some of them. Of roughly 220,000 clones in the sample, approximately 85% were seen once. The data derive from a study of cytomegalovirus exposure and HLA in healthy donors. General study results and limits: In vitro experiments confirmed that three CMV-associated chains were specific for CMV antigens. A link between a missense DCLRE1C variant and TCR beta V- and J-gene trimming emerged from a later analysis.

Trimming removed 5 bases from V and 2 bases from J; junction bases left unmatched: 8. The germline gives CDR1 MNHNS, CDR2 SASEGT. This CDR3 has 15 residues. The genes are TRBV6-1 and TRBJ2-7; TRBD1 matches at 8 bases. Sequences were obtained from PBMCs. The origin of this receptor is a woman aged 40 to 49 in good health and CMV-seronegative. The CDR3 loop reads CASSSEGTGAYEQYF. The CDR3 DNA sequence: TGTGCCAGCAGTTCCGAAGGGACAGGCGCCTACGAGCAGTACTTC.